The text below deals with one T cell receptor beta chain. What it recognizes is unknown. The table came from immunoSEQ multiplex PCR; TCRdb's copy has only in-frame clones and leaves some out. Among more than 85,000 clones listed, 90% to 95% were seen once. This sample is part of a study of T cells in pancreatic ductal adenocarcinoma. Overall study results and limits: No significant tumor-blood clonality difference; means were about 0.11 and 0.072. Tumor samples had fewer productive templates and roughly 8-fold fewer unique clonotypes than blood. This surgical cohort overrepresents the minority presenting with early-stage disease. Comparisons of tumor and blood clonality may show falsely lower tumor diversity.

In germline, CDR1 is SGHTA, CDR2 FQGNSA. The CDR3 runs to 13 residues. V was pared by 5 bases and J by 1 base, with 9 bases between. Selected pancreatic ductal adenocarcinoma patients had undergone surgery without neoadjuvant therapy. The chain employs TRBV7-2 and TRBJ2-7; D ambiguous. Sequences were obtained from PBMCs. The receptor was derived from a human donor with pancreatic ductal adenocarcinoma. CDR3 sequence reads: CASSRYGSYEQYF. DNA of the CDR3: TGTGCCAGCAGCCGCTACGGGTCCTACGAGCAGTACTTC.